These 23 T cell receptor beta chains were all obtained from the same sample, sequenced in a study of T cells in Graves' hyperthyroidism and ophthalmopathy. What was amplified from RNA transcripts were TCR beta CDR3 regions. HTBI primers were employed in a first-round RT-PCR of the TCR CDR3. TCRdb called the multiplex PCR reads again in MiXCR, with one record for every CDR3 protein. This sample carries about 400,000 distinct CDR3 sequences, about 12% of them seen once, and the ten largest clones take less than 10%. The sequenced sample consisted of blood. Source of these receptors: a woman younger than 30 with Graves' hyperthyroidism.

In its sample, this clonotype was seen many times. The chain links TRBV30 to TRBJ1-2; no clear D. Trimming shortened V by 0 bases and J by 6 bases, and 14 bases separated the two germline ends. The CDR3 length is 14 residues. The V gene's germline CDR1 is GTSNPN and CDR2 SVGIG (reference sequence). The CDR3 protein is CAWSVSRIPHGYTF. The CDR3 region has the DNA TGTGCCTGGAGTGTAAGCAGGATACCTCATGGCTACACCTTC.

In its sample, this clonotype was seen many times. The rearrangement uses TRBV7-8 and TRBJ1-6; D not resolved. V gave up 1 base and J gave up 7 bases, with 8 bases separating them. Germline values: CDR1 SGHVS, CDR2 FQNEAQ. The CDR3 is made up of 14 amino acids. Here the CDR3 reads CASSLGTRNSPLHF. The CDR3 DNA reads as TGTGCCAGCAGCTTAGGAACTCGAAATTCACCCCTCCACTTT.

This chain connects TRBV2 to TRBJ1-2; 11 nucleotides line up with TRBD1. CDR1 is SNHLY, CDR2 FYNNEI, per germline. The CDR3 loop spans 14 amino acids. Trimming took 7 bases from V and 7 from J; bases not matched to a gene: 8. The CDR3 sequence is CASILGQGAGGYTF. The CDR3 DNA follows: TGTGCCAGCATATTAGGACAGGGGGCCGGTGGCTACACCTTC.

This clonotype showed up many times. The CDR3 nucleotides are TGTGCCAGCAGCGTCGAGGGTACAGGGCGGCGAAACTATGGCTACACCTTC. Protein product: CASSVEGTGRRNYGYTF. The chain carries TRBV9 and TRBJ1-2; D is perhaps TRBD1 (6 bases). The germline V and J ends were trimmed by 2 bases and 2 bases, with 19 bases remaining between them. Germline CDR1 reads SGDLS; CDR2 reads YYNGEE. CDR3 length: 17 residues.

The rearrangement joins TRBV15 to TRBJ1-5, with no clear D. V lost 4 bases and J 0 bases, leaving 7 bases between the germline ends. The germline V gene has CDR1 LNHNV and CDR2 YYDKDF (reference sequence). This CDR3 has 14 amino acids. The CDR3 region is CATSTGYSNQPQHF. CDR3 in DNA: TGTGCCACCAGCACAGGATATAGCAATCAGCCCCAGCATTTT.

This rearrangement joins TRBV25-1 to TRBJ2-3; TRBD1 agrees at 12 bases. Germline lookup yields CDR1 MGHDK and CDR2 SYGVNS. This CDR3 spans 18 amino acids. V was clipped by 5 bases and J by 5 bases; unmatched bases: 14. The CDR3 loop is CASSPPAGTGGRGDTQYF. The CDR3 DNA reads as TGTGCCAGCAGTCCACCAGCCGGGACAGGGGGCAGAGGAGATACGCAGTATTTT.

The table lists this clonotype with many counts. J is TRBJ1-5 and V is TRBV2, with a possible D match to TRBD1 (5 bases). The V gene lost 6 bases and the J gene lost 7 bases, with 16 bases spanning the gap. This CDR3 is built from 14 residues. Germline V lookup: CDR1 SNHLY, CDR2 FYNNEI. The CDR3 DNA follows: TGTGCCAGCAGGCCGGGGAGGGGCGGACAGCCCCAGCATTTT. Amino acid sequence: CASRPGRGGQPQHF.

This clonotype was seen repeatedly, ten times or more. This rearrangement joins TRBV5-8 to TRBJ2-2; 8 bases align to TRBD1. J was trimmed by 0 bases and V by 0 bases; bases with no gene match: 4. The CDR3 runs 17 residues. Per germline, CDR1 SGHTS and CDR2 YDEGEE. This chain's CDR3 is CASSLVGQGPNTGELFF. The CDR3 coding sequence is TGTGCCAGCAGCTTGGTAGGACAGGGACCGAACACCGGGGAGCTGTTTTTT.

This clonotype occurred many times. The genes are TRBV15 and TRBJ1-2; D is undetermined. This CDR3 has 15 residues. The V and J ends lost 0 bases and 7 bases respectively, with 15 bases between them. In germline, CDR1 is LNHNV, CDR2 YYDKDF (reference sequence). The CDR3 loop is CATSRDKAGFFGYTF. The CDR3 DNA follows: TGTGCCACCAGCAGAGACAAGGCAGGATTTTTTGGCTACACCTTC.

This clonotype was detected many times. This CDR3 is CASTPEASGSWEQFF. The CDR3 DNA is TGCGCCAGCACCCCCGAGGCTAGCGGGAGCTGGGAGCAGTTCTTC. This chain uses TRBV5-1 with TRBJ2-1; TRBD2 aligns across 10 bases. Trimming cost V 6 bases and J 10 bases; bases outside gene matches: 13. The length of the CDR3 is 15 residues. Germline values: CDR1 SGHRS, CDR2 YFSETQ.

This clonotype was seen repeatedly, ten times or more. The chain combines TRBV20-1 with TRBJ2-1; D gene ambiguous. The CDR3 covers 12 residues. The germline V gene encodes CDR1 DFQATT and CDR2 SNEGSKA (reference sequence). V was clipped by 1 base and J by 2 bases, with 3 bases between them. The CDR3 here is CSARGAYNEQFF. The CDR3 DNA reads TGCAGTGCTAGAGGAGCCTACAATGAGCAGTTCTTC.

This clonotype was counted at least ten times. The chain employs TRBV29-1 and TRBJ1-4; tentatively, D is TRBD1 (5 bases). Trimming left V 7 bases short and J 5 bases short, with 26 bases between. Germline V gene sequence: CDR1 SQVTM, CDR2 ANQGSEA. The CDR3 covers 17 residues. CDR3 amino acids: CSARGVLRQFLNEKLFF. The CDR3, as DNA: TGCAGCGCAAGAGGAGTGCTACGACAGTTCCTGAATGAAAAACTGTTTTTT.

This clonotype was seen at least ten times. This sequence joins TRBV6-2 or TRBV6-3 and TRBJ1-5; 8 positions match TRBD1. The CDR3 length is 15 residues. Germline CDR1 and CDR2: MNHEY and SVGEGT. The V segment lost 3 bases and the J segment 7 bases; nucleotides outside the gene matches: 8. The CDR3 loop is CASSYSGGWGQPQHF. DNA of the CDR3: TGTGCCAGCAGTTATTCAGGGGGCTGGGGGCAGCCCCAGCATTTT.

This clonotype was seen a few times. The CDR3 reads CASTSYTRDGYTF. CDR3 sequence (DNA): TGTGCCAGCACCAGTTACACCAGGGATGGCTACACCTTC. The chain is built from TRBV6-1 and TRBJ1-2, with D possibly being TRBD1 (5 bases). This CDR3 is 13 amino acids long. The germline V gene encodes CDR1 MNHNS and CDR2 SASEGT. V lost 7 bases and J 6 bases, leaving 15 bases between the germline ends.

This clonotype was picked up a small number of times. V usage is TRBV15 and J usage is TRBJ1-5; the D is unclear. Germline values: CDR1 LNHNV, CDR2 YYDKDF (reference sequence). The CDR3 loop spans 16 amino acids. V was pared by 0 bases and J by 3 bases, with 12 bases between. The CDR3 here is CATSRDEGKANQPQHF. CDR3 coding DNA: TGTGCCACCAGCAGAGATGAGGGAAAGGCCAATCAGCCCCAGCATTTT.

This clonotype showed up just a few times. As DNA, the CDR3 is TGCAGTGCTAAGCGGAACTACAATGAGCAGTTCTTC. Translated, it gives CSAKRNYNEQFF. The V gene is TRBV20-1, the J gene TRBJ2-1, with D perhaps matching TRBD2 (5 bases). The V end lost 4 bases, the J end lost 3 bases, and 7 bases lay between the germline ends. This CDR3 comprises 12 residues. CDR1 and CDR2 from the germline V gene are DFQATT and SNEGSKA (reference sequence).

This sequence joins TRBV12-3 or TRBV12-4 and TRBJ1-1; 7 bases map to TRBD1. The J segment lost 4 bases and the V segment lost 4 bases, leaving 9 bases of the junction unmatched. The CDR3 extends over 15 amino acids. The CDR3 coding sequence is TGTGCCAGCAGTTCCCTCACAGGGGTCCGCACTGAAGCTTTCTTT. It codes for CASSSLTGVRTEAFF.

This clonotype was observed many times. The J gene is TRBJ1-4, the V gene TRBV28, with 11 nucleotides matching TRBD1. The CDR3 totals 15 residues. The germline V gene has CDR1 MDHEN and CDR2 SYDVKM. With 10 bases clipped from V and 8 bases from J, the junction kept 12 bases outside the gene matches. The CDR3 nucleotides read TGTGCCATCAGGGAGGGACAGGGGGGATGGGAAAAACTGTTTTTT. Translating gives CAIREGQGGWEKLFF. The entire variable domain, with the rest obtained from reference TRBV28 and TRBJ1-4, is as follows: DVKVTQSSRYLVKRTGEKVFLECVQDMDHENMFWYRQDPGLGLRLIYFSYDVKMKEKGDIPEGYSVSREKKERFSLILESASTNQTSMYLCAIREGQGGWEKLFFGSGTQLSVL.

J is TRBJ2-1 and V is TRBV20-1, with 8 bases lining up with TRBD2. J was trimmed by 4 bases and V by 6 bases; bases with no gene match: 11. The V gene's germline CDR1 is DFQATT and CDR2 SNEGSKA (reference sequence). The length of the CDR3 is 15 residues. DNA of the CDR3: TGCAGTGCCTCCGGTGTAGCGGGGTTTTACAATGAGCAGTTCTTC. It translates to CSASGVAGFYNEQFF.

In this sample, this clonotype turned up many times. J is TRBJ2-7 and V is TRBV5-1; D possibly corresponds to TRBD2 (5 bases). V was pared by 6 bases and J by 7 bases, with 17 bases between. Per germline, CDR1 SGHRS and CDR2 YFSETQ. CDR3 size: 13 residues. The CDR3 DNA follows: TGCGCCAGCAACGAGGACGGACTCGGAGAGCAGTACTTC. It yields the protein CASNEDGLGEQYF.

This clonotype was seen ten or more times. The chain has TRBV5-1 and TRBJ2-1; 7 nucleotides match TRBD2. CDR1 SGHRS and CDR2 YFSETQ come from the germline V gene. V was pared by 0 bases and J by 8 bases, with 8 bases of the junction left unmatched. This CDR3 is 15 amino acids long. The CDR3 nucleotides read TGCGCCAGCAGCTTGGGTGTCGGGGGGACCGATGAGCAGTTCTTC. It is translated as CASSLGVGGTDEQFF.

The sample holds many counts of this clonotype. The gene calls are TRBV6-1 and TRBJ2-3; 10 bases align to TRBD2. The germline V gene encodes CDR1 MNHNS and CDR2 SASEGT. After removal of 7 bases from V and 5 bases from J, the junction contained 9 bases not matched to a gene. The CDR3 length is 15 residues. CDR3 DNA: TGTGCCAGCACCCAAGCGGGAGGGATCAAAGATACGCAGTATTTT. It yields the protein CASTQAGGIKDTQYF.

This clonotype came up many times. The rearrangement uses TRBV2 and TRBJ2-7, with D uncertain. Trimming pared 6 bases from V and 3 bases from J, leaving 3 bases between. Germline values: CDR1 SNHLY, CDR2 FYNNEI. The CDR3 has 10 residues. CDR3 in DNA: TGTGCCAGCAGATACTACGAGCAGTACTTC. It is translated as CASRYYEQYF.